The rows below give T cell receptor beta chains drawn from one sample of a study of blood T cell repertoires in COVID-19. Sequenced by immunoSEQ multiplex PCR; TCRdb stores in-frame clones only, minus some. The sample has fewer than 600,000 clones, 70% to 90% seen once. Sequenced sample: PBMCs or T cells enriched from blood (not recorded which). These receptors were collected from a woman aged 40-49 years who had recovered from COVID-19. Both conserved end residues are part of each CDR3. D genes are given only for firm matches. Clone sizes are given selectively: once, few, many, or a class where the clone is expanded.

j_gene: TRBJ2-7; abundance: once; v_gene: TRBV7-9; d_gene: NA; CDR3aa: CASSWRGGETSPYEQYF; CDR3nt: TGTGCCAGCAGCTGGAGGGGGGGGGAGACGAGTCCCTACGAGCAGTACTTC
j_gene: TRBJ2-5; abundance: NA; v_gene: TRBV10-3; d_gene: NA; CDR3aa: CAINEAGYQETQYF; CDR3nt: TGTGCCATCAATGAGGCAGGGTACCAAGAGACCCAGTACTTC
j_gene: TRBJ1-1; abundance: few; v_gene: TRBV5-1; d_gene: NA; CDR3aa: CASSLVGGFDTEAFF; CDR3nt: TGCGCCAGCAGCTTGGTCGGGGGGTTCGACACTGAAGCTTTCTTT
j_gene: TRBJ1-3; abundance: NA; v_gene: TRBV7-9; d_gene: TRBD1; CDR3aa: CASSLTGVVNTIYF; CDR3nt: TGTGCCAGCAGCTTGACAGGGGTAGTAAACACCATATATTTT
j_gene: TRBJ2-2; abundance: NA; v_gene: TRBV7-6; d_gene: NA; CDR3aa: CASSLARVPGELFF; CDR3nt: TGTGCCAGCAGCTTAGCGAGGGTCCCCGGGGAGCTGTTTTTT
j_gene: TRBJ1-4; abundance: NA; v_gene: TRBV5-1; d_gene: NA; CDR3aa: CASSLDRPTNEKLFF; CDR3nt: TGCGCCAGCAGCTTGGACAGACCAACTAATGAAAAACTGTTTTTT
j_gene: TRBJ1-2; abundance: few; v_gene: TRBV18; d_gene: TRBD1; CDR3aa: CASSPDRGRNYGYTF; CDR3nt: TGTGCCAGCTCACCCGACAGGGGGCGGAACTATGGCTACACCTTC
j_gene: TRBJ1-5; abundance: NA; v_gene: TRBV19; d_gene: NA; CDR3aa: CASTIGGSSNQPQHF; CDR3nt: TGTGCCAGTACTATTGGGGGCTCGAGCAATCAGCCCCAGCATTTT
j_gene: TRBJ2-1; abundance: NA; v_gene: TRBV11-3; d_gene: TRBD2; CDR3aa: CASSLRTSGRAGDNEQFF; CDR3nt: TGTGCCAGCAGCTTACGGACTAGCGGGAGGGCTGGAGACAATGAGCAGTTCTTC
j_gene: TRBJ1-1; abundance: NA; v_gene: TRBV28; d_gene: NA; CDR3aa: CASSLGGPNTEAFF; CDR3nt: TGTGCCAGCAGTTTAGGCGGGCCGAACACTGAAGCTTTCTTT
j_gene: TRBJ2-7; abundance: NA; v_gene: TRBV9; d_gene: TRBD2; CDR3aa: CASSVDVGGLPGEQYF; CDR3nt: TGTGCCAGCAGCGTAGATGTGGGAGGGCTCCCGGGGGAGCAGTACTTC
j_gene: TRBJ2-3; abundance: NA; v_gene: TRBV3-1/TRBV3-2; d_gene: NA; CDR3aa: CASSQDFGDSGLTQYF; CDR3nt: TGTGCCAGCAGCCAAGATTTCGGGGACTCGGGATTAACGCAGTATTTT
j_gene: TRBJ2-7; abundance: NA; v_gene: TRBV7-2; d_gene: TRBD2; CDR3aa: CASSLAATGGNEQYF; CDR3nt: TGTGCCAGCAGCTTAGCGGCCACCGGGGGGAACGAGCAGTACTTC
j_gene: TRBJ2-2; abundance: NA; v_gene: TRBV24-1; d_gene: TRBD2; CDR3aa: CATSVLAGGGITGELFF; CDR3nt: TGTGCCACCAGTGTTCTAGCGGGAGGAGGAATCACCGGGGAGCTGTTTTTT
j_gene: TRBJ2-1; abundance: NA; v_gene: TRBV5-1; d_gene: TRBD2; CDR3aa: CASSLPPAGGIHEQFF; CDR3nt: TGCGCCAGCAGCTTGCCTCCTGCGGGAGGGATCCATGAGCAGTTCTTC
j_gene: TRBJ2-3; abundance: once; v_gene: TRBV7-2; d_gene: TRBD2; CDR3aa: CASSRRPSGGGRTDTQYF; CDR3nt: TGTGCCAGCAGCAGAAGGCCTAGCGGGGGGGGTCGCACAGATACGCAGTATTTT
j_gene: TRBJ1-2; abundance: NA; v_gene: TRBV3-1/TRBV3-2; d_gene: NA; CDR3aa: CASSPTLGIGEDSYGYTF; CDR3nt: TGTGCCAGCAGTCCCACTCTAGGAATAGGGGAAGATTCCTATGGCTACACCTTC
j_gene: TRBJ1-3; abundance: NA; v_gene: TRBV12-3/TRBV12-4; d_gene: NA; CDR3aa: CASSFTDGNTIYF; CDR3nt: TGTGCCAGCAGTTTTACTGATGGAAACACCATATATTTT
j_gene: TRBJ1-1; abundance: NA; v_gene: TRBV6-5; d_gene: NA; CDR3aa: CASSFGDSEAFF; CDR3nt: TGTGCCAGCAGTTTCGGGGACTCTGAAGCTTTCTTT
j_gene: TRBJ1-6; abundance: once; v_gene: TRBV3-1/TRBV3-2; d_gene: NA; CDR3aa: CASRAWTENSPLHF; CDR3nt: TGTGCCAGCAGAGCCTGGACAGAAAATTCACCCCTCCACTTT